Following are 5 T cell receptor beta chains from one sample sequenced in a study of T-cell reconstitution after alpha-beta-depleted transplantation in children. It was with unique molecular identifiers that the TCRbeta library was prepared. MiXCR, applied by TCRdb to the PCR reads, yields one record per CDR3 protein. The sample has around 580,000 distinct CDR3 sequences, more than 20% seen once. This specimen was PBMCs, mostly from graft donor cells, taken 360 days after TCRalphabeta/CD19-depleted stem cell transplant. The receptors stem from a boy under three years old who had a stem cell transplant for acute myeloid leukemia, so the T cells may come from the graft donor.

V gene TRBV20-1 combines with J gene TRBJ2-1; 10 bases align to TRBD2. CDR1 and CDR2 (germline): DFQATT, SNEGSKA (reference sequence). V shed 3 bases and J 4 bases; nucleotides not matched to a gene: 0. The CDR3 covers 13 residues. The CDR3 sequence is CSARTSGYNEQFF. Here the CDR3 DNA reads TGCAGTGCTAGGACTAGCGGGTACAATGAGCAGTTCTTC.

This clonotype showed up many times. The CDR3 nucleotides are TGCAGTGCTATCCCGGACAGAGTGGGGGGTGAGCAGTTCTTC. Its translation is CSAIPDRVGGEQFF. The chain couples TRBV20-1 to TRBJ2-1; perhaps D is TRBD1 or TRBD2 (6 bases each). The CDR3 length is 14 residues. Germline V lookup: CDR1 DFQATT, CDR2 SNEGSKA (reference sequence). V shed 4 bases and J shed 9 bases, with 19 bases lying between them.

Ten or more counts support this clonotype. The gene calls are TRBV19 and TRBJ2-4, with D perhaps assigned TRBD1 or TRBD2 (5 bases each). Germline V gives CDR1 LNHDA, CDR2 SQIVND (reference sequence). The CDR3 has 14 residues. V dropped 5 bases and J dropped 7 bases, with 15 bases sitting between them. CDR3 loop: CASSSWLGENIQYF. Written as DNA, the CDR3 is TGTGCCAGTAGTTCCTGGCTGGGGGAGAACATTCAGTACTTC.

The J gene is TRBJ2-7, the V gene TRBV20-1; 11 bases match TRBD1. V dropped 4 bases and J dropped 3; count of bases not matched to a gene: 8. Germline values: CDR1 DFQATT, CDR2 SNEGSKA (reference sequence). This CDR3 is built from 15 residues. CDR3 sequence (DNA): TGCAGTGCTACGGGACAGGGGGTGATCAACTACGAGCAGTACGTC. Its protein product is CSATGQGVINYEQYV.

The chain combines TRBV7-9 with TRBJ2-7; D call uncertain. V lost 4 bases to trimming and J lost 9 bases, with 19 bases between them. Per germline, CDR1 SEHNR and CDR2 FQNEAQ (reference sequence). This CDR3 region has 14 residues. The CDR3 loop is CASSYSGPPYRQYF. In DNA, the CDR3 is TGTGCCAGCAGCTATTCCGGCCCACCATACCGGCAGTACTTC.